The next 20 T cell receptor beta chains were all read from a single sample in a study of cytomegalovirus exposure and HLA in healthy donors. The PCR used 60 Vbeta and 13 Jbeta primers. The repertoire was sequenced with immunoSEQ multiplex PCR; TCRdb's copy has only in-frame clones and lacks some. The table records 75,000 to 100,000 clones, around 77% of them present only once. The source material was PBMCs. The receptor source for this set is a man aged 35-49 years in good health and CMV-seronegative.

The chain uses TRBV25-1 and TRBJ2-1, with 10 positions matching TRBD1. CDR1 is MGHDK, CDR2 SYGVNS, per germline. The CDR3 loop spans 14 amino acids. Trimming removed 5 bases from V and 9 bases from J; junction bases left unmatched: 7. The CDR3, as DNA: TGTGCCAGCAGTCCCGGGACAGGGGTCAGTGAGCAGTTCTTC. This encodes CASSPGTGVSEQFF.

J is TRBJ1-3 and V is TRBV18; 8 bases match TRBD1. The trim removed 1 base at V and 0 bases at J, leaving 2 bases unmatched. Germline loops: CDR1 KGHSH, CDR2 LQKENI. This CDR3 has 16 residues. CDR3 in amino acids: CASSPQDRVSGNTIYF. CDR3 nucleotide sequence: TGTGCCAGCTCACCACAGGACAGGGTCTCTGGAAACACCATATATTTT.

This clone is a singleton in its sample. This chain uses TRBV27 with TRBJ2-7; tentatively, D is TRBD2 (6 bases). The V end lost 6 bases, the J end lost 0 bases, and 15 bases lay between the germline ends. The CDR3 loop spans 15 amino acids. Germline V gene sequence: CDR1 MNHEY, CDR2 SMNVEV (reference sequence). The chain's CDR3 is CASRPLAYSSYEQYF. In nucleotides, the CDR3 is TGTGCCAGCAGACCTCTAGCGTACAGCTCCTACGAGCAGTACTTC.

This clone was observed a few times. This chain uses TRBV5-4 with TRBJ2-5, with D perhaps TRBD1 (5 bases). Germline loops: CDR1 SGHNT, CDR2 YYREEE (reference sequence). The CDR3 totals 13 residues. Between the trimmed V and J ends, which lost 4 bases and 2 bases, there was a span of 9 bases. This CDR3 reads CASSQGQQETQYF. The CDR3 region has the DNA TGTGCCAGCAGCCAGGGCCAACAAGAGACCCAGTACTTC.

The chain links TRBV7-2 to TRBJ1-4; TRBD1 matches at 7 bases. V lost 5 bases, J lost 5 bases, and 5 bases stayed unmatched. The germline V gene encodes CDR1 SGHTA and CDR2 FQGNSA. This CDR3 is built from 14 residues. The CDR3 nucleotides read TGTGCCAGCAGCCCCAGGGGGAAGAATGAAAAACTGTTTTTT. Protein: CASSPRGKNEKLFF.

The genes are TRBV10-3 and TRBJ2-3, with TRBD1 as a possible D gene (6 bases). Between the trimmed V and J ends, which lost 6 bases and 0 bases, there was a span of 16 bases. The CDR3 runs 16 residues. The V gene's germline CDR1 is ENHRY and CDR2 SYGVKD. The CDR3 coding sequence is TGTGCCATCAGCCAGGGTAGGACAGATAGCACAGATACGCAGTATTTT. It codes for CAISQGRTDSTDTQYF.

The rearrangement joins TRBV20-1 to TRBJ1-1; a weak D match, TRBD1 (5 bases). Per germline, CDR1 DFQATT and CDR2 SNEGSKA (reference sequence). The V and J ends lost 6 bases and 4 bases respectively, with 9 bases between them. The length of the CDR3 is 11 residues. The CDR3 here is CSAYQGTEAFF. The CDR3 nucleotides are TGCAGTGCATACCAGGGCACTGAAGCTTTCTTT.

The chain links TRBV6-1 to TRBJ1-5, with D uncertain. The V and J ends lost 6 bases and 1 base respectively, with 10 bases between them. This CDR3 is 14 amino acids long. Germline CDR1 reads MNHNS; CDR2 reads SASEGT. The CDR3 DNA follows: TGTGCCAGCAGGTTGGGAGGGAGCAATCAGCCCCAGCATTTT. It codes for CASRLGGSNQPQHF.

The table lists this clone with a count of one. V gene TRBV6-1 combines with J gene TRBJ2-7, with D maybe TRBD2 (7 bases). The CDR3 runs to 15 residues. V was pared by 1 base and J by 3 bases, with 13 bases between. Germline CDR1 and CDR2: MNHNS and SASEGT. CDR3 sequence (DNA): TGTGCCAGCAGTGAAGAGGGGGGGTTCTACTACGAGCAGTACTTC. It is translated as CASSEEGGFYYEQYF.

On this clone itself: At one end, the junction sequence differs from germline, possibly due to a read error. The chain combines TRBV5-1 with TRBJ2-2, with 7 bases fitting TRBD2. Germline loops: CDR1 SGHRS, CDR2 YFSETQ. The CDR3 is 12 amino acids. The CDR3 DNA is TGCGCTAGCACGGGGGGCACCGGGGAGCTGTTTTTT. Translated, it gives CASTGGTGELFF. The whole variable domain, remainder taken from reference TRBV5-1 and TRBJ2-2, is KAGVTQTPRYLIKTRGQQVTLSCSPISGHRSVSWYQQTPGQGLQFLFEYFSETQRNKGNFPGRFSGRQFSNSRSEMNVSTLELGDSALYLCASTGGTGELFFGEGSRLTVL.

The V and J genes are TRBV27 and TRBJ2-1; 9 bases agree with TRBD1. The length of the CDR3 is 15 residues. With 6 bases clipped from V and 3 bases from J, the junction kept 6 bases outside the gene matches. Germline V gene data show CDR1 as MNHEY and CDR2 as SMNVEV (reference sequence). The CDR3 sequence is CASRIDRGSYNEQFF. In nucleotides, the CDR3 is TGTGCCAGCAGAATAGACAGGGGGAGCTACAATGAGCAGTTCTTC.

V is TRBV30 and J is TRBJ2-3; 7 nucleotides align to TRBD2. V lost 4 bases and J lost 6; bases outside the gene matches: 4. Germline lookup yields CDR1 GTSNPN and CDR2 SVGIG (reference sequence). The CDR3 spans 12 residues. The CDR3: CAWTKGGDTQYF. The CDR3 DNA reads TGTGCCTGGACCAAGGGAGGGGATACGCAGTATTTT.

The chain combines TRBV4-2 with TRBJ2-3; 8 bases are shared with TRBD1. V gave up 1 base and J gave up 3 bases; unmatched junction bases: 12. Per germline, CDR1 LGHNA and CDR2 YNFKEQ. The CDR3 contains 18 residues. The CDR3 here is CASSQGQGATLWTDTQYF. The CDR3 region has the DNA TGTGCCAGCAGCCAAGGGCAGGGGGCGACCTTATGGACAGATACGCAGTATTTT.

This clone came up a few times. The chain has TRBV5-1 and TRBJ2-3; D is possibly TRBD1 (6 bases). There are 14 residues in the CDR3. V lost 4 bases and J lost 2, with 11 bases in between. Germline CDR1 reads SGHRS; CDR2 reads YFSETQ. The CDR3: CASSIGQTTDTQYF. CDR3 coding DNA: TGCGCCAGCAGCATAGGACAGACCACAGATACGCAGTATTTT.

A few counts support this clone. The chain has TRBV29-1 and TRBJ2-7; TRBD2 matches at 7 bases. This CDR3 is built from 13 residues. Trimming removed 5 bases from V and 5 bases from J; junction bases left unmatched: 9. Per germline, CDR1 SQVTM and CDR2 ANQGSEA. The CDR3 DNA reads TGCAGCGTTTTAACTAGCGATTGGAACGAGCAGTACTTC. This encodes CSVLTSDWNEQYF.

The chain joins TRBV5-1 to TRBJ2-1, with 8 positions matching TRBD2. V was pared by 4 bases and J by 6 bases, with 9 bases of the junction left unmatched. Germline CDR1 and CDR2: SGHRS and YFSETQ. This CDR3 comprises 15 residues. CDR3 region: CASSPTGRAGNEQFF. The CDR3 region has the DNA TGCGCCAGCAGCCCCACCGGGAGGGCCGGCAATGAGCAGTTCTTC.

The rearrangement joins TRBV6-6 to TRBJ1-1, with a tentative D call TRBD1 (6 bases). The CDR3 has 15 amino acids. V lost 2 bases, J lost 6 bases, and 16 bases lay in between. Germline V gene sequence: CDR1 MNHNY, CDR2 SVGAGI (reference sequence). CDR3 in amino acids: CASSYLGQTMAEAFF. Here the CDR3 DNA reads TGTGCCAGCAGTTACCTTGGACAGACGATGGCTGAAGCTTTCTTT.

The chain combines TRBV2 with TRBJ2-5; 8 nucleotides agree with TRBD1. The junction had 7 bases not matched to a gene; V was cut back by 5 bases and J by 5 bases. Germline V gene data show CDR1 as SNHLY and CDR2 as FYNNEI. The CDR3 is made up of 14 amino acids. CDR3 in DNA: TGTGCCAGCAGTCGCGGGACAGGTGTGGAGACCCAGTACTTC. Translation: CASSRGTGVETQYF.

This chain uses TRBV7-9 with TRBJ1-4, with D perhaps matching TRBD1 (6 bases). This CDR3 has 15 residues. Between the trimmed V and J ends, which lost 5 bases and 8 bases, there was a span of 18 bases. Germline V lookup: CDR1 SEHNR, CDR2 FQNEAQ (reference sequence). In DNA form, the CDR3 reads TGTGCCAGCAGCCCAACAGGGAGGGATGAGGAAAAACTGTTTTTT. It yields the protein CASSPTGRDEEKLFF.

This chain joins TRBV25-1 and TRBJ2-2; 12 bases are a match to TRBD2. V was pared by 1 base and J by 6 bases, with 9 bases of the junction left unmatched. Germline CDR1 MGHDK, CDR2 SYGVNS. The CDR3 totals 18 residues. CDR3 region: CASSESPRLAGVPGELFF. In DNA form, the CDR3 reads TGTGCCAGCAGTGAATCCCCCCGACTAGCGGGAGTCCCCGGGGAGCTGTTTTTT.